The 23 T cell receptor beta chains given below trace back to one sample, sequenced in a study of response to subunit inactivated influenza vaccine. TCRdb analysed the RT-PCR reads with MiXCR anew, one entry per CDR3 protein. Counted here are around 760,000 distinct CDR3 sequences, about 14% occurring once; the ten biggest clones make up around 7%. Source: PBMCs from blood, taken less than 15 days before vaccination. These receptor sequences come from a man aged 50 to 60 who received an inactivated influenza vaccine.

This clonotype came up a few times. This chain links TRBV7-2 with TRBJ1-5; D not certain. Looked up from germline, CDR1 is SGHTA and CDR2 is FQGNSA. The CDR3 totals 15 residues. V lost 5 bases and J 7 bases, leaving 18 bases between the germline ends. DNA for the CDR3: TGTGCCAGCAGCCCACAGACGGGGTTACGGCAGCCCCAGCATTTT. This codes for CASSPQTGLRQPQHF.

V is TRBV15 and J is TRBJ2-7, with 10 bases lining up with TRBD1. This CDR3 is built from 13 residues. Germline V CDR1 and CDR2: LNHNV, YYDKDF (reference sequence). Trimming took 5 bases from V and 4 from J; bases not matched to a gene: 2. In DNA, the CDR3 is TGTGCCACCAGCGACAGGGGGCTTTACGAGCAGTACTTC. It yields the protein CATSDRGLYEQYF.

This clonotype was detected many times. The chain has TRBV20-1 and TRBJ2-7; D perhaps matches TRBD2 (6 bases). The CDR3 runs 14 residues. Trimming took 8 bases from V and 0 from J, leaving 17 bases between them. Germline assignment: CDR1 DFQATT and CDR2 SNEGSKA (reference sequence). CDR3 sequence (DNA): TGCAGTTCGTCAACCGGGACTCACTCCTACGAGCAGTACTTC. Residues: CSSSTGTHSYEQYF.

This clonotype was detected a few times. The V call is TRBV6-5, the J call TRBJ1-2; 8 bases match TRBD1. The V gene end was trimmed by 2 bases and the J gene end by 8 bases; junction bases not matched to a gene: 7. This CDR3 has 14 residues. CDR1 is MNHEY and CDR2 is SVGAGI in the germline V gene. CDR3 loop: CASSYGQGAQGYTF. The CDR3 bases are TGTGCCAGCAGTTACGGGCAGGGGGCGCAAGGCTACACCTTC.

This clonotype turned up a few times. The chain joins TRBV28 to TRBJ2-7; TRBD1 aligns across 7 bases. CDR3 length: 14 residues. Germline V lookup: CDR1 MDHEN, CDR2 SYDVKM. The V and J ends lost 6 bases and 1 base, in that order; junction bases with no gene match: 6. CDR3 sequence (DNA): TGTGCCAGCAGAGTGAACAGGGGTTCCTACGAGCAGTACTTC. Residues: CASRVNRGSYEQYF. Combining the CDR3 with reference TRBV28 and TRBJ2-7 gives the whole variable domain DVKVTQSSRYLVKRTGEKVFLECVQDMDHENMFWYRQDPGLGLRLIYFSYDVKMKEKGDIPEGYSVSREKKERFSLILESASTNQTSMYLCASRVNRGSYEQYFGPGTRLTVT.

The table lists this clonotype with a few counts. The chain is built from TRBV3-1 and TRBJ1-2; D is unclear. Trimming took 1 base from V and 8 from J, leaving 11 bases between them. The CDR3 contains 13 residues. Germline-derived CDR1 and CDR2 are LGHDT and YNNKEL (reference sequence). The CDR3 bases are TGTGCCAGCAGCCAAGGCCAGACTCGGGGCTACACCTTC. Translated: CASSQGQTRGYTF.

This clonotype has only a few counts. This chain connects TRBV25-1 to TRBJ2-2; TRBD1 might be the D (5 bases). The V and J ends lost 5 bases and 4 bases respectively, with 8 bases between them. The germline V gene has CDR1 MGHDK and CDR2 SYGVNS. There are 13 residues in the CDR3. CDR3: CASSRGATGELFF. CDR3 sequence (DNA): TGTGCCAGCAGTCGTGGGGCCACCGGGGAGCTGTTTTTT.

This chain connects TRBV4-1 to TRBJ1-4; D perhaps matches TRBD1 (5 bases). The CDR3 runs 19 residues. V lost 3 bases and J 1 base, leaving 21 bases between the germline ends. Germline CDR1 reads MGHRA; CDR2 reads YSYEKL. The CDR3, as DNA: TGCGCCAGCAGCCACCGGGGCGGGCCAAGGCCTGGAACTAATGAAAAACTGTTTTTT. It codes for CASSHRGGPRPGTNEKLFF.

This clonotype was observed a few times. This rearrangement joins TRBV29-1 to TRBJ2-3; 7 bases are a match to TRBD2. Germline trimming cut 7 bases from V and 0 bases from J; bases unmatched to any gene: 13. This CDR3 is 16 amino acids long. The germline V gene has CDR1 SQVTM and CDR2 ANQGSEA. The chain's CDR3 is CSGGGSSSGSTDTQYF. The CDR3 DNA sequence: TGCAGCGGAGGAGGGTCATCTAGCGGTAGCACAGATACGCAGTATTTT.

This clonotype showed up just a few times. V and J are TRBV5-1 and TRBJ2-3; D gene ambiguous. V was trimmed by 4 bases and J by 2 bases, leaving 8 bases between them. This CDR3 spans 13 amino acids. CDR1 and CDR2 from the germline V gene are SGHRS and YFSETQ. This chain's CDR3 is CASSPQPTDTQYF. The CDR3 DNA sequence: TGCGCCAGCAGCCCACAGCCCACAGATACGCAGTATTTT.

The chain carries TRBV14 and TRBJ2-5, with 8 bases fitting TRBD1. The germline V gene has CDR1 SGHDN and CDR2 FVKESK. This CDR3 region has 17 residues. The ends lost 2 bases at V and 2 bases at J; junction bases unmatched: 10. CDR3 residues: CASSQSQLDREQETQYF. The CDR3 coding sequence is TGTGCCAGCAGCCAAAGTCAGTTGGACAGGGAGCAAGAGACCCAGTACTTC. Full variable domain (rest looked up from reference TRBV14 and TRBJ2-5): EAGVTQFPSHSVIEKGQTVTLRCDPISGHDNLYWYRRVMGKEIKFLLHFVKESKQDESGMPNNRFLAERTGGTYSTLKVQPAELEDSGVYFCASSQSQLDREQETQYFGPGTRLLVL.

This chain joins TRBV20-1 and TRBJ2-1; D is perhaps TRBD1 (6 bases). CDR1 DFQATT and CDR2 SNEGSKA come from the germline V gene (reference sequence). CDR3 length: 13 amino acids. Trimming cost V 5 bases and J 3 bases, with 11 bases left between them. The CDR3 sequence: CSAPPDSYNEQFF. The CDR3 coding sequence is TGCAGTGCTCCTCCGGACAGCTACAATGAGCAGTTCTTC.

This clonotype was seen ten or more times. V is TRBV12-3 or TRBV12-4 and J is TRBJ2-5, with D perhaps TRBD1 or TRBD2 (5 bases each). V shed 4 bases and J shed 7 bases, with 19 bases lying between them. The CDR3 totals 15 residues. This chain's CDR3 is CASSYSGTSGSTQYF. CDR3 coding DNA: TGTGCCAGCAGTTATTCCGGGACGAGTGGCTCGACCCAGTACTTC.

The V and J genes are TRBV5-1 and TRBJ2-5; 9 bases fit TRBD1. Germline lookup yields CDR1 SGHRS and CDR2 YFSETQ. The V and J ends lost 4 bases and 3 bases, in that order; junction bases with no gene match: 7. This CDR3 is built from 15 residues. Here the CDR3 reads CASSIGTGKKETQYF. In nucleotides, the CDR3 is TGCGCCAGCAGCATCGGGACAGGGAAAAAAGAGACCCAGTACTTC. The entire variable domain, with the rest obtained from reference TRBV5-1 and TRBJ2-5, is as follows: KAGVTQTPRYLIKTRGQQVTLSCSPISGHRSVSWYQQTPGQGLQFLFEYFSETQRNKGNFPGRFSGRQFSNSRSEMNVSTLELGDSALYLCASSIGTGKKETQYFGPGTRLLVL.

This clonotype occurred many times. This chain connects TRBV7-2 to TRBJ2-3; the match to TRBD2 covers 12 bases. After removal of 4 bases from V and 3 bases from J, the junction contained 8 bases not matched to a gene. The CDR3 runs to 17 residues. Germline V gene lookup returns CDR1 SGHTA and CDR2 FQGNSA. The CDR3 here is CASSSLAGGRGTDTQYF. In DNA form, the CDR3 reads TGTGCCAGCAGCTCTCTAGCGGGAGGGCGCGGAACAGATACGCAGTATTTT.

The sample holds a few counts of this clonotype. This chain uses TRBV5-1 with TRBJ2-3; 11 bases map to TRBD2. Germline-derived CDR1 and CDR2 are SGHRS and YFSETQ. V gave up 3 bases and J gave up 2 bases; unmatched junction bases: 5. This CDR3 is built from 16 residues. The CDR3 DNA reads TGCGCCAGCAGCTCTAATAGCGGGGGGGCCACAGATACGCAGTATTTT. It yields the protein CASSSNSGGATDTQYF.

This rearrangement joins TRBV7-2 to TRBJ2-4; no clear D. V lost 1 base to trimming and J lost 10 bases, with 8 bases between them. Germline V gene data show CDR1 as SGHTA and CDR2 as FQGNSA. The CDR3 is 12 residues long. Here the CDR3 DNA reads TGTGCCAGCAGCTTAGAGGGTCGGATTCAGTACTTC. Protein: CASSLEGRIQYF.

In this sample, this clonotype turned up many times. The rearrangement links TRBV9 to TRBJ2-7, with TRBD1 matching 7 bases. V lost 4 bases, J lost 3 bases, and 7 bases stayed unmatched. Per the germline V gene, CDR1 is SGDLS and CDR2 is YYNGEE. This CDR3 region has 14 residues. The CDR3 region has the DNA TGTGCCAGCAGCAGGGGACAGCCATACTACGAGCAGTACTTC. This translates into CASSRGQPYYEQYF.

This clonotype was counted between two and nine times. The gene calls are TRBV20-1 and TRBJ2-3; 11 bases match TRBD2. The CDR3 is made up of 13 amino acids. CDR1 is DFQATT and CDR2 is SNEGSKA in the germline V gene (reference sequence). The trim removed 6 bases at V and 10 bases at J, leaving 9 bases unmatched. CDR3 sequence: CSAVAGGPSSQYF. The CDR3 DNA reads as TGCAGTGCAGTAGCGGGAGGGCCTTCTTCGCAGTATTTT.

The table lists this clonotype with many counts. The rearrangement uses TRBV12-3 or TRBV12-4 and TRBJ1-5; the D is unclear. Trimming left V 5 bases short and J 3 bases short, with 8 bases between. The CDR3 totals 13 residues. The CDR3 loop is CASSARVNQPQHF. CDR3 coding DNA: TGTGCCAGCAGTGCACGGGTCAATCAGCCCCAGCATTTT.

This clonotype was recorded many times. The V and J genes are TRBV12-3 or TRBV12-4 and TRBJ2-4; tentatively, D is TRBD1 or TRBD2 (5 bases each). The CDR3 length is 16 residues. Trimming stripped 4 bases from V and 0 bases from J, with 13 bases between. The chain's CDR3 is CASSWGPGIAKNIQYF. CDR3 sequence (DNA): TGTGCCAGCAGTTGGGGACCAGGAATAGCCAAAAACATTCAGTACTTC.

The chain is built from TRBV27 and TRBJ2-5; D ambiguous. CDR1 is MNHEY, CDR2 SMNVEV, per germline (reference sequence). The CDR3 runs 16 residues. The V end lost 1 base, the J end lost 5 bases, and 17 bases lay between the germline ends. The CDR3 nucleotides read TGTGCCAGCAGTTTATTGGCGGAAAACAGCAGGGAGACCCAGTACTTC. Its translation is CASSLLAENSRETQYF.

This clonotype showed up just a few times. The rearrangement joins TRBV7-9 to TRBJ1-1; no clear D. V was cut by 7 bases and J by 11 bases, with 17 bases left in between. Germline CDR1 SEHNR, CDR2 FQNEAQ (reference sequence). The CDR3 runs to 12 residues. The CDR3 DNA sequence: TGTGCCAGCACCATGGGTACGAAGGCGGCTTTCTTT. The encoded protein is CASTMGTKAAFF. The full variable domain, rest sourced from reference TRBV7-9 and TRBJ1-1, is DTGVSQNPRHKITKRGQNVTFRCDPISEHNRLYWYRQTLGQGPEFLTYFQNEAQLEKSRLLSDRFSAERPKGSFSTLEIQRTEQGDSAMYLCASTMGTKAAFFGQGTRLTVV.